These 23 T cell receptor beta chains share one sample of origin, sequenced in a study of T cell repertoires in cytomegalovirus infection. The antigens of these receptors remain unknown. MiXCR, applied by TCRdb to the reads, yields one record per CDR3 protein. The table has about 480,000 distinct CDR3 sequences, roughly a third seen once. Sequences were derived from cultured PBMCs, sampled from culture after CMV antigen stimulation. These receptors were taken from a human donor in good health (CMV status not recorded). Some clones in this sample may be carry-over from other donors' samples.

This clonotype came up many times. This sequence joins TRBV7-2 and TRBJ2-1; D remains ambiguous. V lost 1 base to trimming and J lost 8 bases, with 9 bases between them. The CDR3 contains 13 residues. Looked up from germline, CDR1 is SGHTA and CDR2 is FQGNSA. CDR3 loop: CASSLVLVDEQFF. CDR3 sequence (DNA): TGTGCCAGCAGCTTAGTTCTAGTCGATGAGCAGTTCTTC. Supplemented by reference TRBV7-2 and TRBJ2-1, the full variable domain reads GAGVSQSPSNKVTEKGKDVELRCDPISGHTALYWYRQSLGQGLEFLIYFQGNSAPDKSGLPSDRFSAERTGGSVSTLTIQRTQQEDSAVYLCASSLVLVDEQFFGPGTRLTVL.

This clonotype has a single count. V is TRBV5-4 and J is TRBJ2-3; TRBD2 is a possible D gene (5 bases). Germline assignment: CDR1 SGHNT and CDR2 YYREEE (reference sequence). This CDR3 is built from 14 residues. Trimming pared 6 bases from V and 2 bases from J, leaving 13 bases between. CDR3 residues: CASKVERTTDTQYF. CDR3 in DNA: TGTGCCAGCAAGGTTGAGCGGACCACAGATACGCAGTATTTT.

The chain employs TRBV20-1 and TRBJ2-3, with 10 bases that match TRBD2. Germline trimming cut 1 base from V and 4 bases from J; bases unmatched to any gene: 11. This CDR3 is built from 17 residues. CDR1 and CDR2 (germline): DFQATT, SNEGSKA (reference sequence). The CDR3: CSARGPASGRSPDTQYF. CDR3 coding DNA: TGCAGTGCTAGAGGGCCCGCTAGCGGGAGAAGCCCAGATACGCAGTATTTT.

The chain employs TRBV19 and TRBJ2-1; 10 bases agree with TRBD2. This CDR3 is 13 amino acids long. J was trimmed by 6 bases and V by 7 bases; bases with no gene match: 3. The germline gives CDR1 LNHDA, CDR2 SQIVND (reference sequence). The DNA of the CDR3 is TGTGCCAGTAAACTAGCGGGAATCAATGAGCAGTTCTTC. Amino acid sequence: CASKLAGINEQFF.

This clonotype was observed a few times. The genes are TRBV27 and TRBJ2-1; no firm D call. This CDR3 region has 15 residues. Germline V gene sequence: CDR1 MNHEY, CDR2 SMNVEV (reference sequence). V was trimmed by 2 bases and J by 0 bases, leaving 8 bases between them. CDR3 in amino acids: CASSLTRSSYNEQFF. The CDR3 region has the DNA TGTGCCAGCAGTTTAACCCGGAGCTCCTACAATGAGCAGTTCTTC.

This clonotype was counted a few times. The chain links TRBV5-4 to TRBJ1-1; perhaps TRBD1 as D (6 bases). With 5 bases removed from V and 4 bases from J, the gap between germline ends came to 12 bases. This CDR3 is built from 13 residues. From germline, CDR1 is SGHNT and CDR2 YYREEE (reference sequence). CDR3 in amino acids: CASSQDSPTEAFF. The CDR3 DNA reads as TGTGCCAGCAGTCAGGACAGTCCCACTGAAGCTTTCTTT.

This clonotype was seen a single time. The gene calls are TRBV10-3 and TRBJ2-1, with 9 bases lining up with TRBD2. CDR3 length: 16 residues. Germline V gene sequence: CDR1 ENHRY, CDR2 SYGVKD. V lost 3 bases to trimming and J lost 12 bases; unmatched junction nucleotides: 15. The CDR3 protein is CAISDLSTRTSAGQFF. CDR3 nucleotides: TGTGCCATCAGTGACCTAAGTACCCGGACTAGCGCAGGGCAGTTCTTC.

Here the CDR3 reads CASSFFKTQYF. Written as DNA, the CDR3 is TGTGCCAGCAGCTTCTTTAAGACGCAGTATTTT. The chain recombines TRBV5-4 with TRBJ2-3, with unresolved D. In germline, CDR1 is SGHNT, CDR2 YYREEE (reference sequence). Trimming left V 2 bases short and J 9 bases short, with 7 bases between. The length of the CDR3 is 11 residues.

This sequence joins TRBV12-3 or TRBV12-4 and TRBJ1-6, with 8 bases lining up with TRBD1. The trim removed 5 bases at V and 11 bases at J, leaving 11 bases unmatched. The CDR3 extends over 15 amino acids. In nucleotides, the CDR3 is TGTGCCAGCAGTCCGGCCGGACAGGGCCCGACACCCCTCCACTTT. This codes for CASSPAGQGPTPLHF.

This clonotype showed up just a few times. V gene TRBV7-2 combines with J gene TRBJ2-7; 9 bases fit TRBD2. This CDR3 contains 17 residues. Germline V gene lookup returns CDR1 SGHTA and CDR2 FQGNSA. Germline trimming cut 3 bases from V and 0 bases from J; bases unmatched to any gene: 9. The CDR3 loop is CASSFSASGKSSYEQYF. CDR3 coding DNA: TGTGCCAGCAGCTTTTCGGCTAGCGGGAAGAGCTCCTACGAGCAGTACTTC. Filled out from reference TRBV7-2 and TRBJ2-7, the complete variable domain reads GAGVSQSPSNKVTEKGKDVELRCDPISGHTALYWYRQSLGQGLEFLIYFQGNSAPDKSGLPSDRFSAERTGGSVSTLTIQRTQQEDSAVYLCASSFSASGKSSYEQYFGPGTRLTVT.

This clonotype showed up just once. V gene TRBV19 combines with J gene TRBJ2-5; weak D call: TRBD1 (5 bases). Germline V gives CDR1 LNHDA, CDR2 SQIVND (reference sequence). Deletions cut 3 bases from V and 1 base from J, with 6 bases between. The CDR3 is 13 amino acids. The chain's CDR3 is CASSMDTQETQYF. For the CDR3, the DNA is TGTGCCAGTAGTATGGACACCCAAGAGACCCAGTACTTC.

The rearrangement links TRBV27 to TRBJ2-1, with D possibly TRBD2 on 5 matching bases. Per germline, CDR1 MNHEY and CDR2 SMNVEV (reference sequence). The V end was cut by 0 bases, the J end by 7 bases, with 19 bases between. The CDR3 is 17 amino acids. CDR3 loop: CASSLSPQSLRVNEQFF. The CDR3 region has the DNA TGTGCCAGCAGTTTATCGCCCCAGAGTCTGAGGGTAAATGAGCAGTTCTTC.

V is TRBV11-2 and J is TRBJ2-3, with D hard to call. V lost 5 bases and J 1 base, leaving 10 bases between the germline ends. Germline CDR1 reads SGHAT; CDR2 reads FQNNGV. The CDR3 covers 14 residues. CDR3 sequence (DNA): TGTGCCAGCAGCCAGAATTGGGGCACAGATACGCAGTATTTT. This codes for CASSQNWGTDTQYF.

The gene calls are TRBV28 and TRBJ2-5; tentatively, D is TRBD2 (5 bases). Trimming removed 1 base from V and 7 bases from J, with 13 bases in between. The CDR3 sequence is 14 residues long. Germline loops: CDR1 MDHEN, CDR2 SYDVKM. CDR3 sequence reads: CASSLLTEGRTQYF. The CDR3 region has the DNA TGTGCCAGCAGTTTATTGACTGAGGGAAGGACCCAGTACTTC.

This clonotype was seen many times. The chain joins TRBV4-1 to TRBJ1-2; D call uncertain. This CDR3 has 14 residues. CDR1 is MGHRA and CDR2 is YSYEKL in the germline V gene. V gave up 0 bases and J gave up 4 bases, with 9 bases separating them. DNA of the CDR3: TGCGCCAGCAGCCAAGATTCTTGGTCCTATGGCTACACCTTC. It yields the protein CASSQDSWSYGYTF.

This clonotype showed up just a few times. The V gene is TRBV7-9, the J gene TRBJ1-2, with 10 nucleotides matching TRBD1. This CDR3 contains 14 residues. The V gene end was trimmed by 3 bases and the J gene end by 7 bases; junction bases not matched to a gene: 5. Germline assignment: CDR1 SEHNR and CDR2 FQNEAQ (reference sequence). CDR3: CASSFGQGVSGYTF. CDR3 DNA: TGTGCCAGCAGCTTTGGACAGGGGGTTTCTGGCTACACCTTC.

This chain joins TRBV19 and TRBJ2-3; unclear D gene. V lost 3 bases to trimming and J lost 1 base, with 11 bases between them. CDR3 size: 15 residues. Germline CDR1 reads LNHDA; CDR2 reads SQIVND (reference sequence). CDR3 sequence reads: CASSMGITRTDTQYF. The CDR3 DNA reads TGTGCCAGTAGTATGGGGATAACCCGCACAGATACGCAGTATTTT.

The chain uses TRBV4-3 and TRBJ1-1; TRBD1 is a possible D gene (5 bases). Germline CDR1 LGHNA, CDR2 YSLEER. The CDR3 contains 15 residues. V lost 0 bases, J lost 5 bases, and 13 bases lay in between. Written as DNA, the CDR3 is TGCGCCAGCAGCCAAGAGTCTCAGGGAGGGACTGAAGCTTTCTTT. Translated: CASSQESQGGTEAFF.

The rearrangement uses TRBV19 and TRBJ1-2; 9 nucleotides align to TRBD1. The CDR3 is made up of 17 amino acids. Germline V CDR1 and CDR2: LNHDA, SQIVND (reference sequence). Trimming cost V 6 bases and J 0 bases; bases outside gene matches: 11. CDR3 sequence reads: CASSEPGQGSPNYGYTF. The CDR3 DNA reads TGTGCCAGTAGCGAGCCGGGACAGGGCTCCCCTAACTATGGCTACACCTTC.

At least ten counts were recorded for this clonotype. The chain recombines TRBV7-2 with TRBJ2-5, with D uncertain. The CDR3 consists of 15 residues. V was trimmed by 1 base and J by 4 bases, leaving 13 bases between them. In germline, CDR1 is SGHTA, CDR2 FQGNSA. The CDR3 loop reads CASSLELYAGETQYF. The CDR3 region has the DNA TGTGCCAGCAGCTTAGAGTTATATGCCGGAGAGACCCAGTACTTC.

This clonotype was counted between two and nine times. This chain connects TRBV9 to TRBJ2-1; TRBD2 aligns across 10 bases. Germline CDR1 is SGDLS and CDR2 is YYNGEE. The V gene end was trimmed by 0 bases and the J gene end by 8 bases; junction bases not matched to a gene: 8. The CDR3 is 16 residues long. The CDR3 DNA reads TGTGCCAGCAGCGTAGCCCTAGGACTAGCGGATCATGAGCAGTTCTTC. It yields the protein CASSVALGLADHEQFF.

This clonotype was seen more than once but under ten times. The chain recombines TRBV7-2 with TRBJ2-1; 14 nucleotides align to TRBD2. This CDR3 spans 15 amino acids. V lost 3 bases, J lost 9 bases, and 4 bases stayed unmatched. In germline, CDR1 is SGHTA, CDR2 FQGNSA. CDR3 in amino acids: CASSLDGLAGGEQFF. DNA for the CDR3: TGTGCCAGCAGCTTGGACGGACTAGCGGGAGGTGAGCAGTTCTTC. Full variable domain (remainder filled in from reference TRBV7-2 and TRBJ2-1): GAGVSQSPSNKVTEKGKDVELRCDPISGHTALYWYRQSLGQGLEFLIYFQGNSAPDKSGLPSDRFSAERTGGSVSTLTIQRTQQEDSAVYLCASSLDGLAGGEQFFGPGTRLTVL.

This chain links TRBV7-4 with TRBJ1-1, with TRBD1 matching 7 bases. After removal of 5 bases from V and 0 bases from J, the junction contained 12 bases not matched to a gene. The CDR3 contains 17 residues. CDR1 is SGHVT, CDR2 SQSDAQ, per germline. DNA of the CDR3: TGTGCCAGCAGCAGAGGACTCGACAGGGCCTTGAACACTGAAGCTTTCTTT. Translation gives CASSRGLDRALNTEAFF. Full variable domain (rest looked up from reference TRBV7-4 and TRBJ1-1): GAGVSQSPRYKVAKRGRDVALRCDSISGHVTLYWYRQTLGQGSEVLTYSQSDAQRDKSGRPSGRFSAERPERSVSTLKIQRTEQGDSAVYLCASSRGLDRALNTEAFFGQGTRLTVV.